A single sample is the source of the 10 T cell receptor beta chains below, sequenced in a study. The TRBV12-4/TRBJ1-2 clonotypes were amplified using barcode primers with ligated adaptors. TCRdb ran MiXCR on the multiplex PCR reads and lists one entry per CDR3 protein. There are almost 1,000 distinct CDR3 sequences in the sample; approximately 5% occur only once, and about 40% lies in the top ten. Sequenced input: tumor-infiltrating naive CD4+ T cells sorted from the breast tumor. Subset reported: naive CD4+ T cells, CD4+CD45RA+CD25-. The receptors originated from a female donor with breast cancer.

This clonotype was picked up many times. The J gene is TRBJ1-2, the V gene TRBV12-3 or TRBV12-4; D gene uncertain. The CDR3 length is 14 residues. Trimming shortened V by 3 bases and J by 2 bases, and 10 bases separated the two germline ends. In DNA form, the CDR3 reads TGTGCCAGCAGTTTTAAGGTCTCCAACTATGGCTACACCTTC. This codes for CASSFKVSNYGYTF.

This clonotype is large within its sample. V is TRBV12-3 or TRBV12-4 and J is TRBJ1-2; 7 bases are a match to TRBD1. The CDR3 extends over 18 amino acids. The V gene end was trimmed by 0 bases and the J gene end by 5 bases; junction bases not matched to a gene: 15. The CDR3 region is CASSLARGRTGSAYGYTF. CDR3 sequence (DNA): TGTGCCAGCAGTTTAGCGCGAGGTAGGACAGGCAGCGCGTATGGCTACACCTTC.

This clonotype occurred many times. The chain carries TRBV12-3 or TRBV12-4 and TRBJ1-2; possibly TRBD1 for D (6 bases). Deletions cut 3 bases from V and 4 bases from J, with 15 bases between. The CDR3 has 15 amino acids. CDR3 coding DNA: TGTGCCAGCAGTTTCCGCAGGGGATGGGGCTATGGCTACACCTTC. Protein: CASSFRRGWGYGYTF.

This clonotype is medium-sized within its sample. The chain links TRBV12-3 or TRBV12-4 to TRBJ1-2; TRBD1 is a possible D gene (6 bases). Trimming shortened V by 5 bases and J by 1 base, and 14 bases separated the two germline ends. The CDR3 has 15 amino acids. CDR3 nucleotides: TGTGCCAGCAGTCCCCGGCAGGGGAATAACTATGGCTACACCTTC. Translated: CASSPRQGNNYGYTF.

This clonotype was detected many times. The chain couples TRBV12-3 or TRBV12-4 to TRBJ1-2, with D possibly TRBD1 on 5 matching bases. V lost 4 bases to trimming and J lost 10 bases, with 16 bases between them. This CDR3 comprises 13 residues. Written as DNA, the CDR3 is TGTGCCAGCAGTTCTCCTACGGGACGCTCCTACACCTTC. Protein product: CASSSPTGRSYTF.

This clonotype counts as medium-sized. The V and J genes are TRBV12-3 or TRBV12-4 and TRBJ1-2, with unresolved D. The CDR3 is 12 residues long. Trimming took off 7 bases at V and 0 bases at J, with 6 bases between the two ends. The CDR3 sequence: CASNGPNYGYTF. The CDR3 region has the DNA TGTGCCAGCAACGGACCTAACTATGGCTACACCTTC.

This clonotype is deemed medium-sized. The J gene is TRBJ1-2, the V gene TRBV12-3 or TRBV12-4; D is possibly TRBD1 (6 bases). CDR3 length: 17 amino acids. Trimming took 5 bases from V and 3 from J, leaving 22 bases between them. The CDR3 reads CASSPGRGHNLDYGYTF. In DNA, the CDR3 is TGTGCCAGCAGTCCAGGGAGGGGACACAACCTTGACTATGGCTACACCTTC.

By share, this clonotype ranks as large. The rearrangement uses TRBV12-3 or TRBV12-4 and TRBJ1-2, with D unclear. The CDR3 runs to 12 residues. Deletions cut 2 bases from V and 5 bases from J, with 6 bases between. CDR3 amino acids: CASSLNVYGYTF. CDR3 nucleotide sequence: TGTGCCAGCAGTTTAAACGTTTATGGCTACACCTTC.

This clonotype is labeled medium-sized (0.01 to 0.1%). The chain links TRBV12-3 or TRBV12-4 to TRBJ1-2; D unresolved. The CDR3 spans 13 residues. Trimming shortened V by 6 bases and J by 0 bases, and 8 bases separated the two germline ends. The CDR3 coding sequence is TGTGCCAGCAGCCCTAGCACTAACTATGGCTACACCTTC. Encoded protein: CASSPSTNYGYTF.

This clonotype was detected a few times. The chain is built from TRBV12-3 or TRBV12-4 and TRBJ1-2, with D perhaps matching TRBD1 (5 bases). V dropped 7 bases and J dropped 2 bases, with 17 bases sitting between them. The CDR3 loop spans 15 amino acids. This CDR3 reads CASTFLGQRNYGYTF. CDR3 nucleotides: TGTGCCAGCACCTTCTTGGGGCAGAGAAACTATGGCTACACCTTC.